A single sample gave rise to the 11 T cell receptor beta chains below, sequenced in a study of OX40 agonist ivuxolimab in advanced cancers. Clones were sequenced by immunoSEQ multiplex PCR, and TCRdb holds only the in-frame ones, with some missing. The sample lists about 82,000 clones, around 90% occurring once. Material: CD4+ or CD8+ T cells sorted from blood, obtained in a trial of the OX40 agonist ivuxolimab. The receptors here all came from an adult with an advanced solid tumor such as melanoma, head and neck, liver or kidney cancer.

Only one count was recorded for this clone. This chain connects TRBV4-1 to TRBJ1-5; D uncertain. The CDR3 extends over 17 amino acids. The germline CDR1 and CDR2 sequences are MGHRA and YSYEKL. The V end was cut by 0 bases, the J end by 5 bases, with 17 bases between. Here the CDR3 DNA reads TGCGCCAGCAGCCAAGATGCGGGGTTTGGGGTCGATCAGCCCCAGCATTTT. Amino acids: CASSQDAGFGVDQPQHF.

The chain carries TRBV6-6 and TRBJ1-2, with TRBD1 identical over 8 bases. Germline V CDR1 and CDR2: MNHNY, SVGAGI (reference sequence). The CDR3 length is 16 residues. V lost 6 bases to trimming and J lost 0 bases; unmatched junction nucleotides: 9. CDR3: CASRADRALPNYGYTF. The CDR3 bases are TGTGCCAGCAGGGCGGACAGGGCGCTTCCTAACTATGGCTACACCTTC.

The V call is TRBV6-1, the J call TRBJ2-7, with TRBD2 matching over 7 bases. There are 14 residues in the CDR3. Germline assignment: CDR1 MNHNS and CDR2 SASEGT. V gave up 1 base and J gave up 5 bases; unmatched junction bases: 5. The CDR3 coding sequence is TGTGCCAGCAGTGAAGGGCGGGAGAGCGACGAGCAGTACTTC. Amino acids: CASSEGRESDEQYF.

This clone appeared a single time. The CDR3 reads CASSLLREVTDTQYF. The DNA of the CDR3 is TGTGCCAGCAGTTTATTGCGGGAGGTCACAGATACGCAGTATTTT. V usage is TRBV27 and J usage is TRBJ2-3; TRBD2 matches at 8 bases. V trimming: 1 base; J trimming: 2 bases; junction bases outside the gene matches: 2. Germline assignment: CDR1 MNHEY and CDR2 SMNVEV (reference sequence). This CDR3 is 15 amino acids long.

V gene TRBV18 combines with J gene TRBJ2-5, with TRBD2 identical over 8 bases. J lost 7 bases, V lost 4 bases, and 17 bases had no gene match. The germline CDR1 and CDR2 sequences are KGHSH and LQKENI. The CDR3 sequence is 17 residues long. The CDR3 sequence: CASSHNGGTRVVGTQYF. CDR3 sequence (DNA): TGTGCCAGCTCACACAACGGCGGGACTAGGGTTGTGGGGACCCAGTACTTC.

Points on this clone: The junction shows a germline mismatch at one end, possibly a read error. This chain connects TRBV7-7 to TRBJ2-5, with 7 bases matching TRBD2. The germline gives CDR1 SSHAT, CDR2 FNYEAQ (reference sequence). The CDR3 sequence is 15 residues long. The CDR3 loop is CASSALAGVVETQYF. CDR3 nucleotide sequence: TGTGCTAGCAGCGCTCTCGCGGGAGTCGTGGAGACCCAGTACTTC.

This clone was observed once. The CDR3 DNA is TGTGCCAGCAGTGGGTCCGGGGGGACCGGGGAGCTGTTTTTT. The encoded protein is CASSGSGGTGELFF. The chain combines TRBV6-4 with TRBJ2-2; 7 nucleotides line up with TRBD2. CDR3 length equals 14 residues. Germline V gene sequence: CDR1 MRHNA, CDR2 SNTAGT. Trimming cost V 4 bases and J 5 bases; bases outside gene matches: 4.

J is TRBJ2-7 and V is TRBV6-1; D call uncertain. The CDR3 length is 15 residues. CDR1 and CDR2 (germline): MNHNS, SASEGT. The ends were cut back, 3 bases at V and 2 bases at J, with 14 bases in the middle. CDR3 in amino acids: CASSDSRWGTYEQYF. In DNA, the CDR3 is TGTGCCAGCAGTGATTCAAGGTGGGGAACCTACGAGCAGTACTTC.

This chain uses TRBV29-1 with TRBJ2-7; 12 bases are a match to TRBD2. Germline V lookup: CDR1 SQVTM, CDR2 ANQGSEA. CDR3 length: 14 amino acids. CDR3 in DNA: TGCAGGGCCTGGACGACTAGCGGGAGCCACGAGCAGTACTTC. Translation gives CRAWTTSGSHEQYF.

The DNA of the CDR3 is TGTGCCAGCAGCTTAGGTGGAGGCTACAATGAGCAGTTCTTC. This gives the protein CASSLGGGYNEQFF. The chain couples TRBV7-3 to TRBJ2-1; perhaps TRBD2 as D (5 bases). Germline values: CDR1 SGHTA, CDR2 FQGTGA. The CDR3 contains 14 residues. V was pared by 2 bases and J by 3 bases, with 8 bases between.

This clone was seen only once. The chain is built from TRBV7-9 and TRBJ1-4; no reliable D call. The CDR3 covers 14 residues. Germline assignment: CDR1 SEHNR and CDR2 FQNEAQ (reference sequence). V lost 8 bases to trimming and J lost 8 bases, with 18 bases between them. The CDR3 bases are TGTGCCAGCGGCTATAGCCTCGCCCACGAAAAACTGTTTTTT. Amino acid sequence: CASGYSLAHEKLFF.